What follows are 19 T cell receptor beta chains derived from one specimen sequenced in a study of blood T cell repertoires in COVID-19 (dated by TCRdb to 2020 to 2021). Receptor amplification or capture employed the immunoSEQ multiplex PCR assay. Held by TCRdb, this immuneACCESS table contains in-frame sequences only and omits some clones. Under half of the omission traces to an unresolved V gene where checked; the cause of the rest is unknown. Present in this sample are about 110,000 clones, 70% to 90% of which were seen just once. Clones ranked in the top ten supply 1.1% to 1.5% of the sample. The sample was peripheral blood. The receptors derive from a middle-aged man with acute or convalescent COVID-19.

CDR3 DNA: TGTGCCAGCAGTGCCCGAAGCGGACCTTACAATGAGCAGTTCTTC. Amino acid sequence: CASSARSGPYNEQFF. This sequence joins TRBV25-1 and TRBJ2-1, with D maybe TRBD2 (5 bases). The germline V and J ends were trimmed by 4 bases and 4 bases, with 14 bases remaining between them. This CDR3 region has 15 residues. The germline V gene encodes CDR1 MGHDK and CDR2 SYGVNS.

This clone was counted a single time. The chain recombines TRBV12-3 or TRBV12-4 with TRBJ2-1, with 7 bases fitting TRBD1. The V segment lost 5 bases and the J segment 12 bases; nucleotides outside the gene matches: 4. The CDR3 loop spans 11 amino acids. The CDR3 sequence is CASSRRQGQFF. CDR3 in DNA: TGTGCCAGCAGTCGAAGACAGGGGCAGTTCTTC.

This clone was counted between two and nine times. This chain connects TRBV7-2 to TRBJ1-6; D unresolved. Germline V CDR1 and CDR2: SGHTA, FQGNSA. The CDR3 consists of 15 residues. With 5 bases removed from V and 9 bases from J, the gap between germline ends came to 17 bases. In DNA form, the CDR3 reads TGTGCCAGCAGCCGTGACGGGAACTGGGGTTCACCCCTCCACTTT. Translated: CASSRDGNWGSPLHF.

The rearrangement uses TRBV4-2 and TRBJ1-6; TRBD1 agrees at 9 bases. V lost 0 bases to trimming and J lost 7 bases; unmatched junction nucleotides: 4. This CDR3 spans 16 amino acids. Germline V lookup: CDR1 LGHNA, CDR2 YNFKEQ. The CDR3 DNA reads TGTGCCAGCAGCCAAGAATCGGGGACAGGGAATTCACCCCTCCACTTT. Translating it yields CASSQESGTGNSPLHF.

V is TRBV19 and J is TRBJ2-3; 7 bases map to TRBD1. Germline CDR1 and CDR2: LNHDA and SQIVND (reference sequence). Losses at the gene ends were 10 bases for V and 2 bases for J; bases not matched to a gene: 6. The CDR3 covers 13 residues. CDR3 residues: CATTGDSTDTQYF. CDR3 DNA: TGTGCCACTACAGGGGATTCCACAGATACGCAGTATTTT.

The chain links TRBV3-1 (or the pseudogene TRBV3-2) to TRBJ1-3; no clear D. The V gene lost 3 bases and the J gene lost 0 bases, with 9 bases spanning the gap. The CDR3 runs to 15 residues. Germline V gives CDR1 LGHDT, CDR2 YNNKEL (reference sequence). The CDR3 nucleotides are TGTGCCAGCAGCCAGGCCCATGGCTCTGGAAACACCATATATTTT. Its translation: CASSQAHGSGNTIYF.

The sample holds a few counts of this clone. The chain employs TRBV7-9 and TRBJ1-1, with D perhaps TRBD1 (5 bases). The germline V gene has CDR1 SEHNR and CDR2 FQNEAQ (reference sequence). The CDR3 is 15 residues long. V lost 8 bases and J lost 8, with 24 bases in between. This CDR3 is CASHGGPDARGEAFF. The CDR3 DNA sequence: TGTGCCAGCCACGGGGGACCGGACGCGAGGGGCGAAGCTTTCTTT. Drawing the rest from reference TRBV7-9 and TRBJ1-1, the complete variable domain is DTGVSQNPRHKITKRGQNVTFRCDPISEHNRLYWYRQTLGQGPEFLTYFQNEAQLEKSRLLSDRFSAERPKGSFSTLEIQRTEQGDSAMYLCASHGGPDARGEAFFGQGTRLTVV.

The CDR3 bases are TGTGCCAGCGGGCCTAAGTATGTGACCCAGCATTTT. The encoded protein is CASGPKYVTQHF. The chain has TRBV12-3 or TRBV12-4 and TRBJ1-5; D is ambiguous. V lost 8 bases, J lost 11 bases, and 16 bases lay in between. There are 12 residues in the CDR3.

The J gene is TRBJ2-5, the V gene TRBV5-1, with TRBD1 as a possible D gene (5 bases). V gave up 6 bases and J gave up 2 bases, with 11 bases separating them. This CDR3 is 13 amino acids long. Germline V gene sequence: CDR1 SGHRS, CDR2 YFSETQ. The CDR3 loop is CASTLTGQETQYF. CDR3 DNA sequence: TGCGCCAGCACCCTTACAGGACAAGAGACCCAGTACTTC.

J is TRBJ2-1 and V is TRBV27; TRBD2 agrees at 8 bases. V trimming: 6 bases; J trimming: 2 bases; junction bases outside the gene matches: 18. The germline V gene has CDR1 MNHEY and CDR2 SMNVEV (reference sequence). The CDR3 runs 19 residues. CDR3 in DNA: TGTGCCAGCAGATCATTGTTTGCGGGAGGCACAAATACCTACAATGAGCAGTTCTTC. It encodes CASRSLFAGGTNTYNEQFF.

The chain links TRBV27 to TRBJ1-5; D may be TRBD1 (5 bases). In germline, CDR1 is MNHEY, CDR2 SMNVEV (reference sequence). V shed 7 bases and J shed 7 bases, with 17 bases lying between them. The CDR3 extends over 14 amino acids. CDR3: CASTWRQGGQPQHF. CDR3 bases: TGTGCCAGCACTTGGCGGCAGGGTGGGCAGCCCCAGCATTTT.

CDR3 DNA: TGTGCCAGCAGTTTAACCGGGACTAGCGCCCACAATGAGCAGTTCTTC. Translation gives CASSLTGTSAHNEQFF. This rearrangement joins TRBV27 to TRBJ2-1; 10 nucleotides align to TRBD2. V shed 2 bases and J 5 bases; nucleotides not matched to a gene: 6. This CDR3 is built from 16 residues. Germline V CDR1 and CDR2: MNHEY, SMNVEV (reference sequence).

This chain joins TRBV6-2 or TRBV6-3 and TRBJ2-3, with 9 bases identical to TRBD2. The CDR3 extends over 15 amino acids. J was trimmed by 6 bases and V by 2 bases; bases with no gene match: 6. Germline V gene data show CDR1 as MNHEY and CDR2 as SVGEGT. CDR3 nucleotide sequence: TGTGCCAGCAGTTACACGGGACTAGCCATCGATACGCAGTATTTT. Its translation is CASSYTGLAIDTQYF.

The chain uses TRBV18 and TRBJ2-1; 9 nucleotides align to TRBD1. With 2 bases clipped from V and 7 bases from J, the junction kept 6 bases outside the gene matches. Per the germline V gene, CDR1 is KGHSH and CDR2 is LQKENI. This CDR3 region has 15 residues. The CDR3 DNA follows: TGTGCCAGCTCACCAACGACAGGGGGGCGGAATGAGCAGTTCTTC. This sequence encodes CASSPTTGGRNEQFF.

The chain couples TRBV28 to TRBJ1-2; TRBD1 might be the D (6 bases). The V end lost 3 bases, the J end lost 3 bases, and 11 bases lay between the germline ends. The CDR3 has 14 residues. Germline values: CDR1 MDHEN, CDR2 SYDVKM. The CDR3 nucleotides read TGTGCCAGCAGTTTGATTGACAGGCACTATGGCTACACCTTC. This codes for CASSLIDRHYGYTF.

The genes are TRBV10-3 and TRBJ2-7; tentative D call: TRBD2 (6 bases). Between the trimmed V and J ends, which lost 0 bases and 1 base, there was a span of 10 bases. Germline V CDR1 and CDR2: ENHRY, SYGVKD. CDR3 length: 15 residues. CDR3 sequence (DNA): TGTGCCATCAGTGAGTCCGAGGCGGGGTCCTACGAGCAGTACTTC. This sequence encodes CAISESEAGSYEQYF.

V gene TRBV6-5 combines with J gene TRBJ2-5; D uncertain. The CDR3 consists of 14 residues. Germline CDR1 is MNHEY and CDR2 is SVGAGI. Trimming removed 7 bases from V and 2 bases from J, with 14 bases in between. CDR3 in DNA: TGTGCCAGCACTTATACCCGGTCTCAAGAGACCCAGTACTTC. This encodes CASTYTRSQETQYF.

The chain joins TRBV19 to TRBJ2-5, with a tentative D call TRBD1 (5 bases). Germline CDR1 LNHDA, CDR2 SQIVND (reference sequence). With 3 bases removed from V and 3 bases from J, the gap between germline ends came to 14 bases. There are 15 residues in the CDR3. CDR3 in DNA: TGTGCCAGTAGTATGGGGTGGTGGGGCGAAGAGACCCAGTACTTC. It is translated as CASSMGWWGEETQYF.

In nucleotides, the CDR3 is TGTGCCAGCAGTTACCAGGACAGGATTAACACCGGGGAGCTGTTTTTT. Its protein product is CASSYQDRINTGELFF. The V and J genes are TRBV6-5 and TRBJ2-2, with TRBD1 matching over 7 bases. The CDR3 has 16 amino acids. The V and J ends lost 2 bases and 2 bases, in that order; junction bases with no gene match: 5. CDR1 and CDR2 from the germline V gene are MNHEY and SVGAGI.